This T cell receptor beta chain stems from a study of T cells in localized non-small cell lung cancer. The assay was immunoSEQ multiplex PCR, and TCRdb's table has in-frame clones only and misses some. The sample records under 25,000 clones, just over 90% being singletons. Per the germline V gene, CDR1 is GTSNPN and CDR2 is SVGIG (reference sequence). CDR3 length: 12 amino acids. Trimming stripped 0 bases from V and 4 bases from J, with 5 bases between. The source is a male donor at least 60 years old with stage I squamous cell lung carcinoma. The chain has TRBV30 and TRBJ2-3; possible D gene TRBD1, 5 bases. Sequenced material: peripheral blood, taken before any cancer treatment. CDR3 sequence reads: CAWSVQADTQYF. CDR3 in DNA: TGTGCCTGGAGTGTACAGGCAGATACGCAGTATTTT. The full variable domain, with the rest looked up from reference TRBV30 and TRBJ2-3, is SQTIHQWPATLVQPVGSPLSLECTVEGTSNPNLYWYRQAAGRGLQLLFYSVGIGQISSEVPQNLSASRPQDRQFILSSKKLLLSDSGFYLCAWSVQADTQYFGPGTRLTVL.